Listed below are T cell receptor beta chains from one sample, sequenced in a study of T-cell memory formation after mild COVID-19. TCRdb called the 5' RACE reads again in MiXCR, with one record for every CDR3 protein. The table records 85,000 to 130,000 distinct CDR3 sequences, 9.5% to 15% of them present only once. Sequencing was done on a sample of PBMCs or a T cell subset sorted from them (not recorded which). These TCRs come from an adult woman who had mild COVID-19 (a few samples of this study predate the infection). Cell type and time point are not known. Each CDR3 is given with its conserved first and last residue. A D gene is named only where the DNA matches it firmly. Expanded clones get a size class; other rows say once, few or many, or leave the size out.

v_call	j_call	clone_size	d_call	cdr3_length	cdr3_nt	cdr3_aa
TRBV6-5	TRBJ1-1	NA	NA	14	TGTGCCAGCAGCTACGCCAGGGTTGGGACTGAAGCTTTCTTT	CASSYARVGTEAFF
TRBV20-1	TRBJ1-4	NA	NA	14	TGCAGTGCTAGAGATCGTGACCCGGGAGAAAAACTGTTTTTT	CSARDRDPGEKLFF
TRBV7-9	TRBJ1-1	NA	NA	15	TGTGCCAGCAGCTTAGTTCGGGGGACGGGGACTGAAGCTTTCTTT	CASSLVRGTGTEAFF
TRBV27	TRBJ2-3	few	NA	14	TGTGCCAGCAGTTTGTACGACCCCGCAGATACGCAGTATTTT	CASSLYDPADTQYF
TRBV6-5	TRBJ1-2	few	NA	13	TGTGCCAGCACCAGGGATCCCTTCTATGGCTACACCTTC	CASTRDPFYGYTF
TRBV27	TRBJ2-2	NA	NA	16	TGTGCCAGCCATTTCTCGGGGGGCCTGTCCACCGGGGAGCTGTTTTTT	CASHFSGGLSTGELFF
TRBV4-3	TRBJ2-1	few	NA	16	TGCGCCAGCAGCCAAGAATCGATCGCGAAATACAATGAGCAGTTCTTC	CASSQESIAKYNEQFF
TRBV30	TRBJ1-4	few	NA	13	TGTGCCTGGACGGCCGTGGGAAATGAAAAACTGTTTTTT	CAWTAVGNEKLFF
TRBV7-9	TRBJ2-3	many	TRBD2	14	TGTGCCAGCAGCTCACGAGGGAGGGCAGATACGCAGTATTTT	CASSSRGRADTQYF
TRBV12-3/TRBV12-4	TRBJ1-2	NA	NA	15	TGTGCCAGCAGTTTTGGGGAGGAGGAGTACTATGGCTACACCTTC	CASSFGEEEYYGYTF
TRBV28	TRBJ2-7	few	TRBD2	14	TGTGCCAGCAGGCCCACTAGCGGGTACTACGAGCAGTACTTC	CASRPTSGYYEQYF
TRBV20-1	TRBJ2-7	NA	NA	14	TGCAGTGCCAACTGGGGCGGGAAGAACTACGAGCAGTACTTC	CSANWGGKNYEQYF
TRBV7-8	TRBJ2-7	few	NA	12	TGTGCCAGCAGCTTTCCCGCAGACGAGCAGTACTTC	CASSFPADEQYF
TRBV7-9	TRBJ2-7	NA	TRBD2	15	TGTGCCAGCAGCTATCTAGCGGGAGGGCCGGGGGAGCAGTACTTC	CASSYLAGGPGEQYF
TRBV12-3/TRBV12-4	TRBJ1-1	NA	TRBD1	15	TGTGCCAGCAGCACGGGACAGTACATGAACACTGAAGCTTTCTTT	CASSTGQYMNTEAFF
TRBV2	TRBJ2-4	few	NA	14	TGTGCCAGCTTATCGCCGGGTGCCAAAAACATTCAGTACTTC	CASLSPGAKNIQYF
TRBV19	TRBJ1-1	NA	NA	13	TGTGCCAGTAGTAGATCGTCGAACACTGAAGCTTTCTTT	CASSRSSNTEAFF
TRBV7-6	TRBJ2-7	many	TRBD1	15	TGTGCCAGCAGCCTAGACAGGGGGCCCTTCTACGAGCAGTACTTC	CASSLDRGPFYEQYF
TRBV12-3/TRBV12-4	TRBJ2-1	NA	TRBD2	16	TGTGCCAGCAGCCCTAGGTGGCGGGGGGCTTACAATGAGCAGTTCTTC	CASSPRWRGAYNEQFF
TRBV5-5	TRBJ2-5	few	TRBD2	15	TGTGCCAGCAGCTTGGAGGAAGCGGGGTGGGAGACCCAGTACTTC	CASSLEEAGWETQYF
TRBV27	TRBJ1-1	few	NA	13	TGTGCCAGCAGTTTATCACCGATGTCGGAAGCTTTCTTT	CASSLSPMSEAFF
TRBV7-2	TRBJ2-1	many	TRBD2	15	TGTGCCAGCAGCTCCAATAGCGGGGTTTACAATGAGCAGTTCTTC	CASSSNSGVYNEQFF
TRBV5-1	TRBJ2-1	many	NA	15	TGCGCCAGCAGCTTGGAAGGGCCTCCCTACAATGAGCAGTTCTTC	CASSLEGPPYNEQFF
TRBV19	TRBJ2-5	NA	NA	12	TGTGCCACTCTGGCTAGAGGTGAGACCCAGTACTTC	CATLARGETQYF
TRBV18	TRBJ2-7	NA	TRBD2	16	TGTGCCAGCTCACCGTCAGCGGGAGAATCCTCCTACGAGCAGTACTTC	CASSPSAGESSYEQYF
TRBV7-9	TRBJ2-3	NA	NA	16	TGTGCCAGCGGTGGTTTGGTTCCGGGTCTCACAGATACGCAGTATTTT	CASGGLVPGLTDTQYF